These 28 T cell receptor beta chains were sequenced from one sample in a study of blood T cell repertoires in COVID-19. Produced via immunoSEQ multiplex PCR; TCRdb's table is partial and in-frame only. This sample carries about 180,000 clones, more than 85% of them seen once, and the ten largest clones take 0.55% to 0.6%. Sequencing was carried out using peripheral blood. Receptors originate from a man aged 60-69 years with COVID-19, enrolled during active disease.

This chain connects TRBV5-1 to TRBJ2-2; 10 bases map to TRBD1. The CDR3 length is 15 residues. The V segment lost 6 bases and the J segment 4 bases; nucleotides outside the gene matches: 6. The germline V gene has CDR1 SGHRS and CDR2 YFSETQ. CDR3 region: CASKTGGESTGELFF. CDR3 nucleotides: TGCGCCAGCAAGACAGGGGGCGAGAGCACCGGGGAGCTGTTTTTT.

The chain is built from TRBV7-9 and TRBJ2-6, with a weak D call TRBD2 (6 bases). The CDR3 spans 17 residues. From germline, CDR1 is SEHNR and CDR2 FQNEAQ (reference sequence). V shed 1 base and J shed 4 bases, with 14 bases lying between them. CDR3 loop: CASSLVVGGTGANVLTF. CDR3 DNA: TGTGCCAGCAGCTTAGTCGTTGGGGGGACCGGGGCCAACGTCCTGACTTTC.

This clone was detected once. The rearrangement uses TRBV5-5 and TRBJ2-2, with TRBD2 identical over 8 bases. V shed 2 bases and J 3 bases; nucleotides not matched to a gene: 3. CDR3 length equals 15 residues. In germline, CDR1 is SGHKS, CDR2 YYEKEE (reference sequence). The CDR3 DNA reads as TGTGCCAGCAGCTTTATAGCGGGGTACACCGGGGAGCTGTTTTTT. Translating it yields CASSFIAGYTGELFF. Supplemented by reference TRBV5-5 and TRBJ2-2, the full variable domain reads DAGVTQSPTHLIKTRGQQVTLRCSPISGHKSVSWYQQVLGQGPQFIFQYYEKEERGRGNFPDRFSARQFPNYSSELNVNALLLGDSALYLCASSFIAGYTGELFFGEGSRLTVL.

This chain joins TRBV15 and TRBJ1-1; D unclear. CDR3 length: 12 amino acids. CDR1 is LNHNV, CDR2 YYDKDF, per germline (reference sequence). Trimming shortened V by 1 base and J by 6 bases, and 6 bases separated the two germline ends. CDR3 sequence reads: CATSRASSEAFF. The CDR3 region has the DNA TGTGCCACCAGCAGAGCTTCGTCTGAAGCTTTCTTT.

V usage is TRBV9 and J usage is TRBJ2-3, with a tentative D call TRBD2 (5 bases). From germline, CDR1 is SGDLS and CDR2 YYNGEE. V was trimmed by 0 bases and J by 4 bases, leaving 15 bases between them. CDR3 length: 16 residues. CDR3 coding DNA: TGTGCCAGCAGCGTAGCTACAGTGGGGAGTGCAGATACGCAGTATTTT. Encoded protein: CASSVATVGSADTQYF.

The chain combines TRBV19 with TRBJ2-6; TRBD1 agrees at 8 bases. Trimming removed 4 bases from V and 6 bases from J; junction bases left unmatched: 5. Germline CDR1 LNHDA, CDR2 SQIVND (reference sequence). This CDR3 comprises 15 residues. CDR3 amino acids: CASSTDRVQANVLTF. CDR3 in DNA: TGTGCCAGTAGTACGGACAGGGTCCAGGCCAACGTCCTGACTTTC.

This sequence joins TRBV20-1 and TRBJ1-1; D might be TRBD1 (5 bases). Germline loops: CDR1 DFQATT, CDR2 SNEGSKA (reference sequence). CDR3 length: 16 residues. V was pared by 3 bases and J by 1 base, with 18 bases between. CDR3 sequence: CSASTGAGPKNTEAFF. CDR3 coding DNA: TGCAGTGCTAGTACAGGCGCGGGACCGAAGAACACTGAAGCTTTCTTT.

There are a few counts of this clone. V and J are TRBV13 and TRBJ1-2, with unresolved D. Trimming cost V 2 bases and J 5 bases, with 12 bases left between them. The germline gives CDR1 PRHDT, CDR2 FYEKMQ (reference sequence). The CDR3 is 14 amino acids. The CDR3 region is CASSLIGVSYGYTF. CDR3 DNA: TGTGCCAGCAGCTTAATAGGAGTGTCTTATGGCTACACCTTC.

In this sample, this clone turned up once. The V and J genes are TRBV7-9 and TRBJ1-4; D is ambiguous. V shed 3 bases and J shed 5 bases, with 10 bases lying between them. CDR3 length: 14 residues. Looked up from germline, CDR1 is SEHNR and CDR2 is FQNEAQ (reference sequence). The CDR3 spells CASSFSRNNEKLFF. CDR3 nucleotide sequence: TGTGCCAGCAGCTTCAGCAGGAACAATGAAAAACTGTTTTTT.

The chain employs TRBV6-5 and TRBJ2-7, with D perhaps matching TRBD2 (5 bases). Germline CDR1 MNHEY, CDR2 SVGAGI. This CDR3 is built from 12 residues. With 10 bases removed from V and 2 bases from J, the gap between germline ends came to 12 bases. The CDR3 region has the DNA TGTGCCACGAGGGTGGGAGCCTACGAGCAGTACTTC. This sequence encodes CATRVGAYEQYF.

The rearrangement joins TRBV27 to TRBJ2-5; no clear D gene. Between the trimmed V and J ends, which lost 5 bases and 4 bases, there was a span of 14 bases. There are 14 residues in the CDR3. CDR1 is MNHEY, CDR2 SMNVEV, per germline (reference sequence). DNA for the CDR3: TGTGCCAGCAGTATCCCGACACACCTAGAGACCCAGTACTTC. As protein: CASSIPTHLETQYF.

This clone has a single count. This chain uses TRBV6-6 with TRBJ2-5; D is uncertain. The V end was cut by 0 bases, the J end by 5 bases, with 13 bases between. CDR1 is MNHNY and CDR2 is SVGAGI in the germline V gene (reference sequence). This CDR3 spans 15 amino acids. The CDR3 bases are TGTGCCAGCAGTTACTCGACCCTAGTAGGCGAGACCCAGTACTTC. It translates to CASSYSTLVGETQYF.

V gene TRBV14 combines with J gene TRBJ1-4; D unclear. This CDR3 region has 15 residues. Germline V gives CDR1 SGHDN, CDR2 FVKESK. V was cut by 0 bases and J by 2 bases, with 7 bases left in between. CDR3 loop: CASSQDRRTNEKLFF. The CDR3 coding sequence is TGTGCCAGCAGCCAAGATCGCAGGACTAATGAAAAACTGTTTTTT.

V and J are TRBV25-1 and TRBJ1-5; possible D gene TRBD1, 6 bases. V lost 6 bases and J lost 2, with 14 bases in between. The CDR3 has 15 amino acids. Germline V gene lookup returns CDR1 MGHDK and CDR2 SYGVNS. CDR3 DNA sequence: TGTGCCAGCAGGGGGGCAGACTCAGGCAATCAGCCCCAGCATTTT. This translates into CASRGADSGNQPQHF.

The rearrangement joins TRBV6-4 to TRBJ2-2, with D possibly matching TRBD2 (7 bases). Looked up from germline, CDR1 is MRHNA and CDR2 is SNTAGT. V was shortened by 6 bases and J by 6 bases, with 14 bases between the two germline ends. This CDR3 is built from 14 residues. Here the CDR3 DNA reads TGTGCCAGCAGCCGGATAGGGGGGGCCGGGGAGCTGTTTTTT. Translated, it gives CASSRIGGAGELFF.

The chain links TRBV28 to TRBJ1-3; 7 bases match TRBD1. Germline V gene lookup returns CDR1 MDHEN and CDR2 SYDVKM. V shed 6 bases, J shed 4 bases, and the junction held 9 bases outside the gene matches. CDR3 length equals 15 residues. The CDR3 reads CASRPDRVYGNTIYF. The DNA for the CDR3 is TGTGCCAGCAGACCAGACAGGGTATACGGAAACACCATATATTTT.

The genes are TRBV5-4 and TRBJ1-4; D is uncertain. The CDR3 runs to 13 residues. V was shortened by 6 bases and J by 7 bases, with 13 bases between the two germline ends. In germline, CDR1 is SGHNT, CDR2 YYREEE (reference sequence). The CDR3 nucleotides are TGTGCCAGCACCACAGTTTTAGGTGAAAAACTGTTTTTT. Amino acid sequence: CASTTVLGEKLFF.

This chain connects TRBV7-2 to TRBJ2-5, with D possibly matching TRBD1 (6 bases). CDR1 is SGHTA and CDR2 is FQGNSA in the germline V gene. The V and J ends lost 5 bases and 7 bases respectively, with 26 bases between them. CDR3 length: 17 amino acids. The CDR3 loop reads CASSDFRTVLGVGTQYF. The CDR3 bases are TGTGCCAGCAGCGACTTTCGGACAGTCCTCGGGGTTGGGACCCAGTACTTC.

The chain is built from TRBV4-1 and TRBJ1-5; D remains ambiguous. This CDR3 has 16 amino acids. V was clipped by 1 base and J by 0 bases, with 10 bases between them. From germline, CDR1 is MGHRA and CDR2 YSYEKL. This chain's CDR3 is CASSQAVGGSNQPQHF. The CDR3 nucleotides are TGCGCCAGCAGCCAAGCGGTCGGCGGTAGCAATCAGCCCCAGCATTTT.

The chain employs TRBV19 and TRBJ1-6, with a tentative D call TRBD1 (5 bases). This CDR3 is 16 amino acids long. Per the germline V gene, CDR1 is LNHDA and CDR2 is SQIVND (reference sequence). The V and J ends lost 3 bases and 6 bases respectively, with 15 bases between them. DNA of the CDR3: TGTGCCAGTAGTATCGATTTGGGGGAGGGTAATTCACCCCTCCACTTT. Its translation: CASSIDLGEGNSPLHF.

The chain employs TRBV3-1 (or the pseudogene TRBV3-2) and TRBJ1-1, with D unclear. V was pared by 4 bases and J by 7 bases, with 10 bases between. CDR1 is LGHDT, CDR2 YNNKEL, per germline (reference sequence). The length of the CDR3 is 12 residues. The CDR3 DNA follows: TGTGCCAGCAGCCCTAGTTTAGGTGAAGCTTTCTTT. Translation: CASSPSLGEAFF.

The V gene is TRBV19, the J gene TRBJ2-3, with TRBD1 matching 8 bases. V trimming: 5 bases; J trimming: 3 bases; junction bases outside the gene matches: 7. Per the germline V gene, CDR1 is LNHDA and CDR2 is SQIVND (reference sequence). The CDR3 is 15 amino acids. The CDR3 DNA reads TGTGCCAGTAGTCGACAGGGGTTAAGGACAGATACGCAGTATTTT. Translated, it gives CASSRQGLRTDTQYF.

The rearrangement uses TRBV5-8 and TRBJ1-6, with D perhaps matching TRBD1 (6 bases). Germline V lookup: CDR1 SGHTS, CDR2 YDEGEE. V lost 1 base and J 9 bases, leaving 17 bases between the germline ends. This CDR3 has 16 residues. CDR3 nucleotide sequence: TGTGCCAGCAGCTTGTGGTCAGGGACAACGGGTTCACCCCTCCACTTT. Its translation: CASSLWSGTTGSPLHF.

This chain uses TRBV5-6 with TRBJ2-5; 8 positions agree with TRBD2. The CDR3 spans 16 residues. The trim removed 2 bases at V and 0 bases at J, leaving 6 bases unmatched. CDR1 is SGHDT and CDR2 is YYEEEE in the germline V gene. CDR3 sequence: CASSLWASGYQETQYF. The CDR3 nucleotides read TGTGCCAGCAGCTTATGGGCTAGCGGGTACCAAGAGACCCAGTACTTC.

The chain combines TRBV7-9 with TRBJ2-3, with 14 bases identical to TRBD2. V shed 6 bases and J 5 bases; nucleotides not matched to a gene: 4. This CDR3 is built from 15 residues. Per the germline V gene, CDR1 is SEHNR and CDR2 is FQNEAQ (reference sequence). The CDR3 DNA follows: TGTGCCAGCAGTCCCGGGACTAGCGGGAGAGATACGCAGTATTTT. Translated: CASSPGTSGRDTQYF.

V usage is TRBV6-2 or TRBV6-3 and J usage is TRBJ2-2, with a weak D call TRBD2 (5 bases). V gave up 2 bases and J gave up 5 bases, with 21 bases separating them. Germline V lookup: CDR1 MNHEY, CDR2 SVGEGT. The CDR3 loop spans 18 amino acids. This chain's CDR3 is CASSYPSGNPKWTGELFF. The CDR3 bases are TGTGCCAGCAGTTACCCCAGCGGCAACCCCAAGTGGACCGGGGAGCTGTTTTTT.

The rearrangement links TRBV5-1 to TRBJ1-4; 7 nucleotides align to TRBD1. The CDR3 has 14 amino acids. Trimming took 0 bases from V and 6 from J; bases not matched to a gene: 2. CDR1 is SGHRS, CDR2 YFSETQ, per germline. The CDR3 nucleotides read TGCGCCAGCAGCTTGGAGGGGGCGGATGAAAAACTGTTTTTT. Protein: CASSLEGADEKLFF.

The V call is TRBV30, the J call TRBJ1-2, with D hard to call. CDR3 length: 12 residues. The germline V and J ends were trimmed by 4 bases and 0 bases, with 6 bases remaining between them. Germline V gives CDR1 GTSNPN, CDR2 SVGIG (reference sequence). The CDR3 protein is CAWTQTNYGYTF. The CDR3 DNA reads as TGTGCCTGGACACAGACTAACTATGGCTACACCTTC.